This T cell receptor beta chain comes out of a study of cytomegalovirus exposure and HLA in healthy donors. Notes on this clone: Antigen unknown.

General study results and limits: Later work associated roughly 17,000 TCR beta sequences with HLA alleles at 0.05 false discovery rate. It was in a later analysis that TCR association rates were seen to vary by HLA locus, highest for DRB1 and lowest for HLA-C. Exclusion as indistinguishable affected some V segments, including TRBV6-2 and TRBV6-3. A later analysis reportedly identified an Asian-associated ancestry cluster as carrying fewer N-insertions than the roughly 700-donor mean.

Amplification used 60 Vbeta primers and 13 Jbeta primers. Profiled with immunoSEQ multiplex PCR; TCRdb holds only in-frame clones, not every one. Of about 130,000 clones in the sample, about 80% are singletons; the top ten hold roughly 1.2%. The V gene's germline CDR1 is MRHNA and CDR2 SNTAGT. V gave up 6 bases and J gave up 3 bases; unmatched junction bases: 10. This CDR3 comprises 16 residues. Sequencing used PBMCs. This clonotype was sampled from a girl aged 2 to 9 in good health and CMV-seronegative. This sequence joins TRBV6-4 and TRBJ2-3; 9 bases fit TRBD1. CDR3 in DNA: TGTGCCAGCAGAAATGGAAGACAGGGGGAAACAGATACGCAGTATTTT. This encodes CASRNGRQGETDTQYF.